This T cell receptor (beta chain) is from a study of cytomegalovirus exposure and HLA in healthy donors. Generated by immunoSEQ multiplex PCR, the TCRdb table keeps only in-frame clones and is missing some. The sample lists 200,000 or so clones; around 83% were seen once. Notes on the study in general: The study recorded about 160 TCR beta chains that were cytomegalovirus-associated. It was found in a later analysis that first-cohort TCR clusters tended to co-occur in the 90 to 150 validation repertoires. For most TCR sequences rarity was the rule, although some public TCRs occurred in many donors. Specificity of three CMV-associated chains for CMV antigens was verified in vitro.

The CDR3 totals 15 residues. In germline, CDR1 is SNHLY, CDR2 FYNNEI. The ends lost 7 bases at V and 1 base at J; junction bases unmatched: 6. In the case of this clone: Its target is unknown.

V usage is TRBV2 and J usage is TRBJ2-2; TRBD1 matches 7 bases. This TCR was sampled from a woman in her thirties in good health and CMV-seropositive. The sample was PBMCs. This CDR3 reads CASIPDRQNTGELFF. The CDR3 region has the DNA TGTGCCAGCATCCCGGACAGGCAGAACACCGGGGAGCTGTTTTTT.